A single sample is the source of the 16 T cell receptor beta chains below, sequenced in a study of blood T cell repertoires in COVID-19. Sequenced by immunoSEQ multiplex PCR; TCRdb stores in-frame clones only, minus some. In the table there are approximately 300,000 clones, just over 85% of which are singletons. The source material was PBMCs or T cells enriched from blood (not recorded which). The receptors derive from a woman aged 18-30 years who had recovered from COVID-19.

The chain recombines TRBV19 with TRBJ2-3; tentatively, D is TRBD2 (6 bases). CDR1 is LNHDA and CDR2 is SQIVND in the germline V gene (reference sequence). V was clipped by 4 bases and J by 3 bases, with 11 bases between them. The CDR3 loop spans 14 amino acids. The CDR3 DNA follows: TGTGCCAGTAGTAAGCGGGTTAGGACAGATACGCAGTATTTT. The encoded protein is CASSKRVRTDTQYF.

The CDR3 DNA reads TGTGCCAGCAGCTTAATGGGCGGGGGTTTAGATACGCAGTATTTT. Its protein is CASSLMGGGLDTQYF. The V call is TRBV7-3, the J call TRBJ2-3; 7 bases are a match to TRBD2. The trim removed 1 base at V and 5 bases at J, leaving 6 bases unmatched. This CDR3 spans 15 amino acids. Germline V lookup: CDR1 SGHTA, CDR2 FQGTGA. Variable domain in full (rest from reference TRBV7-3 and TRBJ2-3): GAGVSQTPSNKVTEKGKYVELRCDPISGHTALYWYRQSLGQGPEFLIYFQGTGAADDSGLPNDRFFAVRPEGSVSTLKIQRTERGDSAVYLCASSLMGGGLDTQYFGPGTRLTVL.

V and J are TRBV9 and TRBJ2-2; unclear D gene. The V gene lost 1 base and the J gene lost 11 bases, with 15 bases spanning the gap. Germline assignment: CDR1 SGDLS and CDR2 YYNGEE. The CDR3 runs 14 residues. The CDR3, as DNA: TGTGCCAGCAGCGTATGGCGACTGCCACTAGAGCTGTTTTTT. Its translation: CASSVWRLPLELFF.

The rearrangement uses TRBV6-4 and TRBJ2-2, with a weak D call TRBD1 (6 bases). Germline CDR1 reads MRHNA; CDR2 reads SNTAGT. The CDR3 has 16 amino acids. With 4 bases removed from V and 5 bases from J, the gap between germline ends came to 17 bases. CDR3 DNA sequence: TGTGCCAGCAGTGTGGCAGGGGCAGAGGGGACCGGGGAGCTGTTTTTT. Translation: CASSVAGAEGTGELFF.

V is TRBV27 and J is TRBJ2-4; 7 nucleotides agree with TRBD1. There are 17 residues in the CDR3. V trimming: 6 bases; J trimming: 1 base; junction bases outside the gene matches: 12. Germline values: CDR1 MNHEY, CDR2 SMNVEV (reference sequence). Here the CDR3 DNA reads TGTGCCAGCAGGACCATACAGGGGAGCGGCGCCAAAAACATTCAGTACTTC. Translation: CASRTIQGSGAKNIQYF.

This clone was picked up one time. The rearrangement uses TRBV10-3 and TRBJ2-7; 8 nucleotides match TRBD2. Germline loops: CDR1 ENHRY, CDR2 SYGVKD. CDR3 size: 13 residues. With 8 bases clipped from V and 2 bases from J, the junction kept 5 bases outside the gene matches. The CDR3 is CAILSGRTYEQYF. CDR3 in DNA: TGTGCCATCCTCAGCGGGAGAACCTACGAGCAGTACTTC.

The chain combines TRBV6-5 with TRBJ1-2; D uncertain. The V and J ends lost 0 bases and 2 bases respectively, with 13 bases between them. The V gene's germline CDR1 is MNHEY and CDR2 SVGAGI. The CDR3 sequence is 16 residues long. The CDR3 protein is CASSYSNAGNNYGYTF. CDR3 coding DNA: TGTGCCAGCAGTTACTCGAACGCCGGTAACAACTATGGCTACACCTTC.

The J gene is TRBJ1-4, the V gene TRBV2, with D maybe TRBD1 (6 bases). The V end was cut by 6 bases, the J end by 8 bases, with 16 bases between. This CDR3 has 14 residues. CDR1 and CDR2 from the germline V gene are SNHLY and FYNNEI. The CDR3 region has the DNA TGTGCCAGCAGCGCACAGGGCGGGAGGGAAAAACTGTTTTTT. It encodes CASSAQGGREKLFF.

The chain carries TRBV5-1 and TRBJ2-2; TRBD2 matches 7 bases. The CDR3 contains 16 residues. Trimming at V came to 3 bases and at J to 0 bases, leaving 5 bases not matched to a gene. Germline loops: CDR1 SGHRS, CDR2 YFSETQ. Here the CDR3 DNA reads TGCGCCAGCAGCTACGCCAGCGGGGCGAACACCGGGGAGCTGTTTTTT. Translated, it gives CASSYASGANTGELFF.

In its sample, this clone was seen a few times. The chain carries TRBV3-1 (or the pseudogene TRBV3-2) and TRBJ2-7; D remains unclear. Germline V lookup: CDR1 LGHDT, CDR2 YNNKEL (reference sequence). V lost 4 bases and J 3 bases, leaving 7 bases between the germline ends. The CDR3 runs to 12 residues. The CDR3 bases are TGTGCCAGCAGCCGATTCAGCTACGAGCAGTACTTC. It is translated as CASSRFSYEQYF.

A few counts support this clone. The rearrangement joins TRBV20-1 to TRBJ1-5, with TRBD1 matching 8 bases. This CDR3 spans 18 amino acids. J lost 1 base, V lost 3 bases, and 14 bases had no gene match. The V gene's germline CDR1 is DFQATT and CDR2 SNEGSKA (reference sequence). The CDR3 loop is CSASTAGQAQRSNQPQHF. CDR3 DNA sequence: TGCAGTGCTAGTACCGCGGGACAGGCCCAGAGGAGCAATCAGCCCCAGCATTTT.

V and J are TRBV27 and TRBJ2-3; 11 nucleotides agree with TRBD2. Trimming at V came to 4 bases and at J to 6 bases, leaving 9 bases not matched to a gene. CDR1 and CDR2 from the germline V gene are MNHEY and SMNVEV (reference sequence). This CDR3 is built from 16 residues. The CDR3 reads CASSSPLAGEPDTQYF. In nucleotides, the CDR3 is TGTGCCAGCAGTTCTCCACTAGCGGGAGAACCTGATACGCAGTATTTT.

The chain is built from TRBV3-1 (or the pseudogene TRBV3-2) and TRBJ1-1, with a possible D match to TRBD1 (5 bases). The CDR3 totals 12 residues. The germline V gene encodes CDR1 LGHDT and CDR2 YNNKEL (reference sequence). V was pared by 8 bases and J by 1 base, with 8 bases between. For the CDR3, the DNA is TGTGCCAGCGGGGGGGAGAACACTGAAGCTTTCTTT. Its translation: CASGGENTEAFF.

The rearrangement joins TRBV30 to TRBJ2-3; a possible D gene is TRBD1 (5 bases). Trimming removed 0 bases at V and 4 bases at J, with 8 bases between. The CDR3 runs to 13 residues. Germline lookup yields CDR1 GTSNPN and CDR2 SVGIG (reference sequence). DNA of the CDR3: TGTGCCTGGAGTGTTAGGGGCCCAGATACGCAGTATTTT. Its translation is CAWSVRGPDTQYF.

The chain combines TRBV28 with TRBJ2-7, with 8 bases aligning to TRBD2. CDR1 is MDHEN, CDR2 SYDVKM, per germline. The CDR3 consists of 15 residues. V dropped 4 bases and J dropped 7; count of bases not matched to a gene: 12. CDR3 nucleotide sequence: TGTGCCAGCAGTTCCTCGATAGCGGGAACAGGGGAGCAGTACTTC. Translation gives CASSSSIAGTGEQYF.

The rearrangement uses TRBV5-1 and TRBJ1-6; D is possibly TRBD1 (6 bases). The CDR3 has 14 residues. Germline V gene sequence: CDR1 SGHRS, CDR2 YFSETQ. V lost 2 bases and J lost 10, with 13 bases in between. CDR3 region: CASSLTGSDSPLHF. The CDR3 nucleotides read TGCGCCAGCAGCTTAACAGGGTCGGACTCACCCCTCCACTTT.